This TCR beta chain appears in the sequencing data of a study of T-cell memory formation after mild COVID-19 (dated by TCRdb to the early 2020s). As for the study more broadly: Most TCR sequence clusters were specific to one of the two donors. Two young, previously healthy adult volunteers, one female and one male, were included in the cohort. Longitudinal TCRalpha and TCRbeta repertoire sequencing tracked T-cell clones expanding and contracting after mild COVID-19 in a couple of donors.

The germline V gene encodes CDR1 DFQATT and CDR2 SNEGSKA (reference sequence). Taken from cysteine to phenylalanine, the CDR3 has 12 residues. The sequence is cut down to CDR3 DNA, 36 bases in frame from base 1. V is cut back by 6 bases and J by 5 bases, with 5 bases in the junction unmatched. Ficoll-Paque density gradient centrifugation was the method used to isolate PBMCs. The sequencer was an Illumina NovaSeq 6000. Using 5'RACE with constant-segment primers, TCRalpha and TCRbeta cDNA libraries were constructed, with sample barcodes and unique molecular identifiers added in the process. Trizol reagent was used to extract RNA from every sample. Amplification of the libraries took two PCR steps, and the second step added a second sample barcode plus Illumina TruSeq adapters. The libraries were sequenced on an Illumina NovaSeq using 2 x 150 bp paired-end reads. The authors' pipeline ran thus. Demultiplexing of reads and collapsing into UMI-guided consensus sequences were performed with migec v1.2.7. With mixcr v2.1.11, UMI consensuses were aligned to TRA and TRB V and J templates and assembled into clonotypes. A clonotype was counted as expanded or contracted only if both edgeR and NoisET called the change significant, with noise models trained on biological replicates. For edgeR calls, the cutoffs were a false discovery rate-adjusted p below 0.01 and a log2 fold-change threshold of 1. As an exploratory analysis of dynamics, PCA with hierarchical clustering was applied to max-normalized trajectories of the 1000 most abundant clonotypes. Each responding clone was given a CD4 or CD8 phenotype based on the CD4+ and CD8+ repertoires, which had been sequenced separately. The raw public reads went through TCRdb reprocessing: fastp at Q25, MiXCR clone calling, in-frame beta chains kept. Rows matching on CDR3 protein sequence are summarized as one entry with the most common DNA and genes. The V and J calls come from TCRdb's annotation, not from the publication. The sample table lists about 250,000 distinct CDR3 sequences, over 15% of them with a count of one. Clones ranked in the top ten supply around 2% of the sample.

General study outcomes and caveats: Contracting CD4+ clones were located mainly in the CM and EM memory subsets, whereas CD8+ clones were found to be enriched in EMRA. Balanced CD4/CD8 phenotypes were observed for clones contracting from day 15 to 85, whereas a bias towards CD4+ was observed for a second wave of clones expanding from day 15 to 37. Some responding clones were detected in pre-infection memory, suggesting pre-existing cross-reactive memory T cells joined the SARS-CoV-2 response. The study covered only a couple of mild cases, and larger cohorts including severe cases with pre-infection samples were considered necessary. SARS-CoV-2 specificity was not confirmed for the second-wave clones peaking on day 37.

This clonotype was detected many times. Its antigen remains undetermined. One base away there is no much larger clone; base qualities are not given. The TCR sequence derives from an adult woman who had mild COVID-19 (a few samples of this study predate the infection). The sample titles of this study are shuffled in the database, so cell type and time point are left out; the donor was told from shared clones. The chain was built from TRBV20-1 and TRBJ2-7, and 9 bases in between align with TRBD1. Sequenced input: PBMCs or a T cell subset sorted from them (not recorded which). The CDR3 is CSAGQGNNEQYF. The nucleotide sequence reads TGCAGTGCAGGACAGGGGAACAACGAGCAGTACTTC.